Included here is one T cell receptor (beta chain) sequence, with context. The CDR3 consists of 14 residues. Per the germline V gene, CDR1 is MNHEY and CDR2 is SVGAGI. V shed 5 bases and J 14 bases; nucleotides not matched to a gene: 15. Study processing details: The assay estimated nucleated cells by amplifying reference gene primers. Clones were sequenced by immunoSEQ multiplex PCR, and TCRdb holds only the in-frame ones, with some missing. The DNA was the basis for D and trimming; V, J and clone size are from that table. The sample contains roughly 180,000 clones, 94% of which appear only once. This sample is drawn from a study of blood T cell repertoires in COVID-19.

The clonotype originates from a man between 25 and 39 years old with COVID-19, enrolled during active disease. The sample comprised peripheral blood. The V gene is TRBV6-5, the J gene TRBJ2-1; 7 bases line up with TRBD2. The CDR3 DNA is TGTGCCAGCAGTAACCGGGGGGAAAGCAAACGAGAGTTCTTC. Residues: CASSNRGESKREFF.